This T cell receptor beta chain was sequenced in a study of T cell responses to AZD1222 COVID-19 vaccine. Method: immunoSEQ multiplex PCR; TCRdb's copy keeps in-frame clones and lacks some. The data show over 90,000 clones, around 87% seen once. The sample in question was peripheral blood, obtained on day 0 of AZD1222 vaccination. This receptor was identified in an adult in good health.

The CDR3 nucleotides read TGTGCCAGCAGCTCCTGGGGCTCCTATAATTCACCCCTCCACTTT. Amino acids: CASSSWGSYNSPLHF. The chain links TRBV5-6 to TRBJ1-6; no definite D call. CDR1 is SGHDT, CDR2 YYEEEE, per germline. The CDR3 runs 15 residues. Trimming took off 3 bases at V and 0 bases at J, with 7 bases between the two ends.